This TCR beta chain was sequenced during a study of T cells in Graves' hyperthyroidism and ophthalmopathy. This clonotype was seen only a few times. Trimming stripped 5 bases from V and 6 bases from J, with 14 bases between. This CDR3 region has 13 residues. CDR1 is MDHEN, CDR2 SYDVKM, per germline. The source material, RNA transcripts, was used to amplify TCR beta CDR3 regions. TCR CDR3 underwent first-round RT-PCR with the HTBI primer set. TCRdb re-called the multiplex PCR reads through MiXCR, storing one row per CDR3 protein. This sample carries about 640,000 distinct CDR3 sequences, 20% of them seen once, and the ten largest clones take over 30%. Out of approximately 10 ml of fresh peripheral blood came the PBMCs.

This sequence joins TRBV28 and TRBJ2-7, with D perhaps TRBD1 (6 bases). Sequencing used blood. The sequence came from a man aged 25-45 years with Graves' ophthalmopathy. The CDR3 sequence is CASSPSGAGEQYF. As DNA, the CDR3 is TGTGCCAGCAGTCCCTCAGGGGCGGGCGAGCAGTACTTC.